The 10 T cell receptor beta chains reported below all come from one sample, sequenced in a study of beta chain features in type 1 diabetes. General study results and limits: Among all four CD4+ subsets, Type 1 diabetes patients had TCRB CDR3s that were moderately but significantly shorter.

These receptors lack a known antigen. TCRB transcripts that were expressed got sequenced, as all of the isolated RNA had been reverse transcribed. The assay was immunoSEQ multiplex PCR, and TCRdb's table has in-frame clones only and misses some. The table shows a few hundred thousand clones, with around 10% occurring only once. The sample consisted of central memory CD4+ T cells from blood. The source is a man under 40 with type 1 diabetes.

Only a few counts were recorded for this clone. This chain joins TRBV19 and TRBJ1-2; D is unclear. The V end was cut by 10 bases, the J end by 7 bases, with 22 bases between. This CDR3 spans 14 amino acids. Germline CDR1 and CDR2: LNHDA and SQIVND (reference sequence). CDR3 residues: CAIENPGITRGYTF. The CDR3 DNA follows: TGTGCCATTGAAAACCCGGGGATAACGCGTGGCTACACCTTC.

This clone was counted a few times. This chain connects TRBV6-1 to TRBJ2-5; D is unresolved. The V gene's germline CDR1 is MNHNS and CDR2 SASEGT. V gave up 2 bases and J gave up 5 bases, with 15 bases separating them. The CDR3 is 15 amino acids. CDR3 bases: TGTGCCAGCAGTGAATTTCCAGCAGCGCAGGAGACCCAGTACTTC. Residues: CASSEFPAAQETQYF.

The V and J genes are TRBV2 and TRBJ1-1; D is unclear. V was cut by 2 bases and J by 1 base, with 11 bases left in between. The CDR3 covers 15 residues. Germline V gene lookup returns CDR1 SNHLY and CDR2 FYNNEI. The CDR3 protein is CASSELTTANTEAFF. The CDR3 nucleotides are TGTGCCAGCAGTGAATTAACCACAGCGAACACTGAAGCTTTCTTT.

This clone was seen at least ten times. The rearrangement joins TRBV30 to TRBJ2-2, with 12 nucleotides matching TRBD1. V lost 4 bases and J lost 7; bases outside the gene matches: 10. The CDR3 contains 16 residues. CDR1 and CDR2 from the germline V gene are GTSNPN and SVGIG (reference sequence). DNA for the CDR3: TGTGCCTGGACTTCCGGGACAGGGGGCTGGGGCGGGGAGCTGTTTTTT. Translating gives CAWTSGTGGWGGELFF.

The sample holds a few counts of this clone. The chain recombines TRBV18 with TRBJ1-4; unclear D gene. The germline gives CDR1 KGHSH, CDR2 LQKENI. The CDR3 contains 15 residues. V was trimmed by 1 base and J by 0 bases, leaving 6 bases between them. The CDR3: CASSPRESTNEKLFF. In DNA form, the CDR3 reads TGTGCCAGCTCACCACGGGAGTCAACTAATGAAAAACTGTTTTTT.

This clone turned up a few times. The chain combines TRBV28 with TRBJ1-1, with a tentative D call TRBD1 (6 bases). Germline loops: CDR1 MDHEN, CDR2 SYDVKM. The CDR3 has 17 amino acids. V lost 4 bases, J lost 1 base, and 19 bases lay in between. This CDR3 is CASSSPGEGRGNTEAFF. DNA of the CDR3: TGTGCCAGCAGTTCACCAGGGGAGGGTAGGGGGAACACTGAAGCTTTCTTT.

This clone has ten or more counts. The chain joins TRBV11-2 to TRBJ2-5, with D perhaps matching TRBD2 (6 bases). The germline gives CDR1 SGHAT, CDR2 FQNNGV. Trimming pared 3 bases from V and 2 bases from J, leaving 10 bases between. The CDR3 is 14 residues long. CDR3 loop: CASSLGDFQETQYF. The CDR3, as DNA: TGTGCCAGCAGCTTGGGGGACTTTCAAGAGACCCAGTACTTC.

The table lists this clone with a count of one. This sequence joins TRBV7-2 and TRBJ1-2; possibly TRBD1 for D (6 bases). The CDR3 is 17 amino acids. With 7 bases removed from V and 0 bases from J, the gap between germline ends came to 21 bases. Germline assignment: CDR1 SGHTA and CDR2 FQGNSA. The CDR3 region is CASTPAQTGSPNYGYTF. DNA for the CDR3: TGTGCCAGCACCCCTGCCCAAACAGGGAGCCCTAACTATGGCTACACCTTC.

This clone showed up just a few times. The chain has TRBV21-1 and TRBJ2-1. TRBV21-1 is classified as a pseudogene. This CDR3 contains 14 residues. The CDR3 spells CASSRADEYNEQFF. CDR3 DNA sequence: TGTGCCAGCAGCCGCGCAGATGAGTACAATGAGCAGTTCTTC.

At least ten counts were recorded for this clone. The DNA for the CDR3 is TGTGCCAGCAGCTTGGGGACTAGCGGGACAGGAGATACGCAGTATTTT. Amino acids: CASSLGTSGTGDTQYF. The chain recombines TRBV7-3 with TRBJ2-3; 13 bases are shared with TRBD2. Germline V gives CDR1 SGHTA, CDR2 FQGTGA. This CDR3 is built from 16 residues. V lost 3 bases, J lost 5 bases, and 5 bases stayed unmatched.